This TCR beta chain emerged from a study of PD-1 blockade in mismatch repair-deficient tumors. Deletions cut 3 bases from V and 5 bases from J, with 7 bases between. The CDR3 totals 11 residues. Germline CDR1 is DFQATT and CDR2 is SNEGSKA (reference sequence). Profiled with immunoSEQ multiplex PCR; TCRdb holds only in-frame clones, not every one. This table has fewer than 60,000 clones, around 77% appearing once. The sample in question was PBMCs, obtained before pembrolizumab treatment. The J gene is TRBJ1-1, the V gene TRBV20-1; no reliable D call. The sequence derives from an adult with mismatch repair-deficient cancer. The CDR3 sequence: CSASSPTEAFF. Here the CDR3 DNA reads TGCAGTGCTAGTTCACCGACTGAAGCTTTCTTT.